Below are 15 T cell receptor beta chains sequenced from a single sample in a study of blood T cell repertoires in COVID-19. The repertoire was sequenced with immunoSEQ multiplex PCR; TCRdb's copy has only in-frame clones and lacks some. This sample has 65,000 to 90,000 clones, with 90% found just once. The sample was peripheral blood. All receptors come from a human donor in a cohort sampled during active COVID-19.

V is TRBV7-2 and J is TRBJ1-1, with TRBD1 identical over 8 bases. The CDR3 length is 15 residues. V gave up 4 bases and J gave up 2 bases; unmatched junction bases: 6. Per the germline V gene, CDR1 is SGHTA and CDR2 is FQGNSA. CDR3 DNA sequence: TGTGCCAGCAGCTGGACAGGGCTTGTCAACACTGAAGCTTTCTTT. It codes for CASSWTGLVNTEAFF.

The gene calls are TRBV11-3 and TRBJ2-3, with a tentative D call TRBD1 (6 bases). From germline, CDR1 is SGHNT and CDR2 YENEEA. This CDR3 region has 17 residues. Deletions cut 2 bases from V and 5 bases from J, with 20 bases between. The CDR3 protein is CASSLRGTGTHGDTQYF. CDR3 sequence (DNA): TGTGCCAGCAGCTTAAGGGGGACCGGGACCCACGGAGATACGCAGTATTTT.

This sequence joins TRBV30 and TRBJ2-1; 7 bases agree with TRBD2. The CDR3 length is 17 residues. With 3 bases clipped from V and 4 bases from J, the junction kept 15 bases outside the gene matches. The germline CDR1 and CDR2 sequences are GTSNPN and SVGIG (reference sequence). The DNA for the CDR3 is TGTGCCTGGAGGAGCCGTTCCCGTGCGGGGGTGTACAATGAGCAGTTCTTC. It codes for CAWRSRSRAGVYNEQFF.

The J gene is TRBJ1-3, the V gene TRBV7-6, with TRBD1 as a possible D gene (5 bases). This CDR3 is 17 amino acids long. The V gene lost 1 base and the J gene lost 0 bases, with 13 bases spanning the gap. CDR1 is SGHVS, CDR2 FNYEAQ, per germline. The CDR3 region has the DNA TGTGCCAGCAGCTTAGGTCAGGGTGCTCTCTCTGGAAACACCATATATTTT. Translating it yields CASSLGQGALSGNTIYF.

The V and J genes are TRBV27 and TRBJ1-2; tentative D call: TRBD1 (6 bases). The CDR3 runs to 15 residues. V lost 6 bases and J 0 bases, leaving 14 bases between the germline ends. CDR1 is MNHEY and CDR2 is SMNVEV in the germline V gene (reference sequence). CDR3 bases: TGTGCCAGCAGACAGGGTAGGGGATCTAACTATGGCTACACCTTC. Its protein product is CASRQGRGSNYGYTF.

V and J are TRBV21-1 and TRBJ2-3; no check of the table's D call, TRBD1, against the DNA was made. TRBV21-1 is marked as a pseudogene. This CDR3 region has 16 residues. CDR3 bases: TGTGCCAGCAGCCCTCGGGACAGGGGGAGCACAGATACGCAGTATTTT. Protein product: CASSPRDRGSTDTQYF.

The V and J genes are TRBV5-1 and TRBJ2-7, with D possibly matching TRBD1 (5 bases). The CDR3 runs 15 residues. Deletions cut 0 bases from V and 3 bases from J, with 13 bases between. CDR1 is SGHRS, CDR2 YFSETQ, per germline. DNA for the CDR3: TGCGCCAGCAGCTTGGTCAGTGGGGCTGGCTACGAGCAGTACTTC. It codes for CASSLVSGAGYEQYF.

The V call is TRBV5-1, the J call TRBJ2-5, with a weak D call TRBD2 (6 bases). Germline-derived CDR1 and CDR2 are SGHRS and YFSETQ. CDR3 length equals 16 residues. Trimming took off 4 bases at V and 4 bases at J, with 20 bases between the two ends. CDR3 nucleotides: TGCGCCAGCAGCCCCGGGACTGGGGGAGGCGTAGAGACCCAGTACTTC. This translates into CASSPGTGGGVETQYF.

The chain is built from TRBV5-1 and TRBJ1-4; possible D gene TRBD1, 5 bases. This CDR3 is built from 16 residues. The V end lost 4 bases, the J end lost 8 bases, and 21 bases lay between the germline ends. Germline values: CDR1 SGHRS, CDR2 YFSETQ. The CDR3 DNA sequence: TGCGCCAGCAGCGTAGGGACGGTGGAAGGGAGGGAAAAACTGTTTTTT. Translating it yields CASSVGTVEGREKLFF.

This chain links TRBV6-5 with TRBJ2-7; tentatively, D is TRBD1 (6 bases). The CDR3 length is 14 residues. Germline V gene lookup returns CDR1 MNHEY and CDR2 SVGAGI. V was shortened by 6 bases and J by 6 bases, with 18 bases between the two germline ends. CDR3 nucleotides: TGTGCCAGCAGACCCGGAAGCCAGACAGGCGAGCAGTACTTC. Encoded protein: CASRPGSQTGEQYF.

The chain recombines TRBV5-1 with TRBJ1-4, with 9 positions matching TRBD1. The trim removed 4 bases at V and 11 bases at J, leaving 12 bases unmatched. Germline lookup yields CDR1 SGHRS and CDR2 YFSETQ. The CDR3 totals 15 residues. For the CDR3, the DNA is TGCGCCAGCAGCGGAACCGGGACAGGGCCGCGGAAACTGTTTTTT. It specifies CASSGTGTGPRKLFF. The full variable domain, its missing parts supplied by reference TRBV5-1 and TRBJ1-4, is KAGVTQTPRYLIKTRGQQVTLSCSPISGHRSVSWYQQTPGQGLQFLFEYFSETQRNKGNFPGRFSGRQFSNSRSEMNVSTLELGDSALYLCASSGTGTGPRKLFFGSGTQLSVL.

The genes are TRBV19 and TRBJ2-7, with D possibly TRBD2 on 6 matching bases. The CDR3 extends over 13 amino acids. V gave up 3 bases and J gave up 3 bases, with 9 bases separating them. The germline V gene encodes CDR1 LNHDA and CDR2 SQIVND (reference sequence). CDR3 DNA sequence: TGTGCCAGTAGTATGGGACTCATCTACGAGCAGTACTTC. Amino acid sequence: CASSMGLIYEQYF.

With respect to this clone: At one end, the junction sequence differs from germline, possibly due to a read error. Other DNA sequences in the same sample also yield this CDR3. This chain links TRBV6-5 with TRBJ2-7, with 8 positions matching TRBD2. Germline loops: CDR1 MNHEY, CDR2 SVGAGI. This CDR3 has 15 residues. The CDR3: CASSPSAGGSYEQYF. In DNA, the CDR3 is TGTGCCAGCAGTCCCAGCGCGGGGGGCTCCTACGAGCAATACTTC.

The chain uses TRBV2 and TRBJ1-2, with TRBD1 as a possible D gene (6 bases). The V gene's germline CDR1 is SNHLY and CDR2 FYNNEI. Trimming took off 7 bases at V and 0 bases at J, with 15 bases between the two ends. The CDR3 covers 15 residues. The CDR3 nucleotides are TGTGCCAGCATAAAGGACAGATCATCTAACTATGGCTACACCTTC. Protein sequence: CASIKDRSSNYGYTF.

This clone was observed a single time. The J gene is TRBJ2-4, the V gene TRBV11-2; 13 bases agree with TRBD2. The CDR3 is 18 amino acids. Losses at the gene ends were 4 bases for V and 2 bases for J; bases not matched to a gene: 8. The germline V gene encodes CDR1 SGHAT and CDR2 FQNNGV. The CDR3 bases are TGTGCCAGCAGCTCTGGACTAGCGGGGGCTGAGCCCAAAAACATTCAGTACTTC. Translating gives CASSSGLAGAEPKNIQYF.